One sample yielded the 10 T cell receptor beta chains listed below, sequenced in a study of T-cell reconstitution after alpha-beta-depleted transplantation in children. It was with unique molecular identifiers that the TCRbeta library was prepared. TCRdb processed the PCR reads anew with MiXCR; each CDR3 protein has one entry. In the table there are 15,000 to 20,000 distinct CDR3 sequences, 5.1% of which are singletons. This sample comprised PBMCs, obtained before TCRalphabeta/CD19-depleted stem cell transplant. The receptors shown here come from a boy aged 5-17 years with acute lymphoblastic leukemia, due to receive a stem cell transplant.

This clonotype came up many times. The V gene is TRBV12-3 or TRBV12-4, the J gene TRBJ2-2; D unclear. The ends were cut back, 1 base at V and 3 bases at J, with 0 bases in the middle. The CDR3 totals 12 residues. CDR3: CASSLDTGELFF. The CDR3 bases are TGTGCCAGCAGTTTAGACACCGGGGAGCTGTTTTTT.

Ten or more counts support this clonotype. The V and J genes are TRBV4-1 and TRBJ2-3; 7 bases fit TRBD2. The trim removed 4 bases at V and 5 bases at J, leaving 12 bases unmatched. CDR1 and CDR2 (germline): MGHRA, YSYEKL. CDR3 length: 16 amino acids. CDR3 coding DNA: TGCGCCAGCAGCCCTCGTACCGGGAGGCGAGAAGATACGCAGTATTTT. This sequence encodes CASSPRTGRREDTQYF.

This clonotype was observed at least ten times. This sequence joins TRBV28 and TRBJ2-1, with TRBD1 as a possible D gene (6 bases). This CDR3 comprises 16 residues. V was cut by 1 base and J by 2 bases, with 12 bases left in between. CDR1 MDHEN and CDR2 SYDVKM come from the germline V gene. CDR3: CASSLSQGPTYNEQFF. In nucleotides, the CDR3 is TGTGCCAGCAGTTTATCCCAGGGGCCGACCTACAATGAGCAGTTCTTC.

This clonotype was seen at least ten times. The chain joins TRBV28 to TRBJ1-5; D unclear. V lost 3 bases and J 9 bases, leaving 15 bases between the germline ends. The germline gives CDR1 MDHEN, CDR2 SYDVKM. The CDR3 length is 14 residues. CDR3 sequence (DNA): TGTGCCAGCAGTTTGGATACCGGCGGCAGGCCCCAGCATTTT. Its protein is CASSLDTGGRPQHF.

This clonotype was recorded many times. This chain links TRBV10-3 with TRBJ2-3; 8 bases align to TRBD2. Germline values: CDR1 ENHRY, CDR2 SYGVKD. The CDR3 is made up of 17 amino acids. The V segment lost 4 bases and the J segment 3 bases; nucleotides outside the gene matches: 12. This chain's CDR3 is CAISGPRGARQTDTQYF. CDR3 DNA sequence: TGTGCCATCAGTGGTCCGCGGGGGGCGCGTCAGACAGATACGCAGTATTTT.

Ten or more counts support this clonotype. This chain uses TRBV5-4 with TRBJ1-5; TRBD1 might be the D (6 bases). Germline V gene lookup returns CDR1 SGHNT and CDR2 YYREEE (reference sequence). This CDR3 region has 12 residues. V lost 0 bases and J lost 9, with 7 bases in between. The CDR3 is CASSLGGGPQHF. The CDR3 DNA reads as TGTGCCAGCAGCTTGGGAGGGGGGCCCCAGCATTTT.

This clonotype was detected ten times or more. V and J are TRBV15 and TRBJ2-5; D may be TRBD2 (7 bases). Germline V gives CDR1 LNHNV, CDR2 YYDKDF (reference sequence). Trimming left V 5 bases short and J 0 bases short, with 16 bases between. This CDR3 has 16 residues. CDR3 region: CATSGGPGLNQETQYF. As DNA, the CDR3 is TGTGCCACCAGCGGGGGCCCGGGACTAAACCAAGAGACCCAGTACTTC.

This clonotype was counted at least ten times. V gene TRBV5-6 combines with J gene TRBJ2-5; 10 nucleotides match TRBD1. Trimming cost V 0 bases and J 2 bases; bases outside gene matches: 4. Germline V CDR1 and CDR2: SGHDT, YYEEEE. The CDR3 spans 16 residues. The CDR3 DNA reads as TGTGCCAGCAGCTTGGGGGACAGGGGTCCTCAAGAGACCCAGTACTTC. Its translation is CASSLGDRGPQETQYF.

There are many counts of this clonotype. This sequence joins TRBV7-2 and TRBJ2-5; D unclear. Germline CDR1 reads SGHTA; CDR2 reads FQGNSA. V lost 5 bases to trimming and J lost 5 bases, with 18 bases between them. CDR3 length equals 15 residues. CDR3 sequence reads: CASSAPNLSLETQYF. The CDR3 DNA reads TGTGCCAGCAGCGCACCGAACTTATCTCTGGAGACCCAGTACTTC.

This clonotype was seen many times. The gene calls are TRBV6-1 and TRBJ1-1; the D is unclear. The CDR3 is made up of 11 amino acids. Between the trimmed V and J ends, which lost 11 bases and 4 bases, there was a span of 11 bases. CDR1 is MNHNS, CDR2 SASEGT, per germline. The CDR3 loop reads CAPARGTEAFF. The CDR3 nucleotides are TGTGCCCCGGCCCGGGGCACTGAAGCTTTCTTT.